Shown below are 17 T cell receptor beta chains from a single sample sequenced in a study of control samples from healthy donors and cancer patients. TCRdb's copy holds only in-frame clones and misses some; the assay was immunoSEQ multiplex PCR. The sample lists tens of thousands of clones; 91% were seen once. The sequenced sample consisted of PBMCs. These receptors were taken from a man aged 25 to 45 with colorectal cancer.

The chain recombines TRBV7-2 with TRBJ2-1; 9 nucleotides match TRBD2. CDR3 length: 16 amino acids. Germline values: CDR1 SGHTA, CDR2 FQGNSA. V lost 3 bases, J lost 2 bases, and 5 bases stayed unmatched. CDR3 protein: CASSLRERGAYNEQFF. CDR3 bases: TGTGCCAGCAGCTTGAGGGAGCGGGGGGCCTACAATGAGCAGTTCTTC.

The chain carries TRBV9 and TRBJ1-3, with 8 nucleotides matching TRBD1. CDR3 length: 14 amino acids. The germline V gene encodes CDR1 SGDLS and CDR2 YYNGEE. Trimming took 3 bases from V and 4 from J; bases not matched to a gene: 3. This chain's CDR3 is CASSARTGGNTIYF. The CDR3 DNA reads TGTGCCAGCAGCGCCCGGACAGGGGGAAACACCATATATTTT.

The chain links TRBV7-2 to TRBJ2-5; a weak D match, TRBD2 (6 bases). Germline values: CDR1 SGHTA, CDR2 FQGNSA. V was pared by 1 base and J by 1 base, with 10 bases between. This CDR3 is 15 amino acids long. The CDR3 here is CASSLGGVAQETQYF. CDR3 in DNA: TGTGCCAGCAGCTTAGGGGGGGTAGCCCAAGAGACCCAGTACTTC.

The DNA for the CDR3 is TGTGCCAGCAGCTTGGACATGGTGGGGACCATATATTTT. The encoded protein is CASSLDMVGTIYF. V is TRBV11-3 and J is TRBJ1-3, with TRBD1 as a possible D gene (5 bases). Trimming cost V 3 bases and J 10 bases, with 13 bases left between them. The CDR3 loop spans 13 amino acids. Germline CDR1 reads SGHNT; CDR2 reads YENEEA.

A few counts support this clone. This sequence joins TRBV5-6 and TRBJ2-2, with 8 bases identical to TRBD1. After removal of 1 base from V and 7 bases from J, the junction contained 9 bases not matched to a gene. Germline V gene data show CDR1 as SGHDT and CDR2 as YYEEEE. CDR3 size: 16 residues. CDR3 in amino acids: CASSLMDREVHGELFF. The CDR3 DNA is TGTGCCAGCAGCTTGATGGACAGGGAAGTTCACGGGGAGCTGTTTTTT.

This rearrangement joins TRBV4-1 to TRBJ2-1; 8 positions match TRBD2. This CDR3 contains 15 residues. CDR1 and CDR2 from the germline V gene are MGHRA and YSYEKL. Losses at the gene ends were 7 bases for V and 0 bases for J; bases not matched to a gene: 5. The CDR3 sequence: CASTLAGSSYNEQFF. The CDR3, as DNA: TGCGCCAGCACTTTAGCGGGGAGCTCCTACAATGAGCAGTTCTTC.

V gene TRBV2 combines with J gene TRBJ2-7; 10 bases agree with TRBD2. This CDR3 region has 15 residues. V lost 0 bases, J lost 4 bases, and 3 bases stayed unmatched. Germline lookup yields CDR1 SNHLY and CDR2 FYNNEI. CDR3 amino acids: CASSEALAGEYEQYV. The CDR3 nucleotides read TGTGCCAGCAGTGAAGCGCTAGCGGGGGAATACGAGCAGTACGTC.

The rearrangement links TRBV7-2 to TRBJ1-5; 8 bases agree with TRBD1. The CDR3 covers 15 residues. Germline V CDR1 and CDR2: SGHTA, FQGNSA. With 5 bases clipped from V and 4 bases from J, the junction kept 7 bases outside the gene matches. The CDR3 DNA follows: TGTGCCAGCAGCCTGACAGGGGACCTAAATCAGCCCCAGCATTTT. It codes for CASSLTGDLNQPQHF.

The DNA for the CDR3 is TGCGCCAGCAGTTTACAGGGGGCGCCTGATCCCCCGTATGGCTACACCTTC. Translation gives CASSLQGAPDPPYGYTF. The chain employs TRBV5-1 and TRBJ1-2; TRBD1 matches at 9 bases. This CDR3 comprises 17 residues. CDR1 is SGHRS and CDR2 is YFSETQ in the germline V gene. The ends lost 5 bases at V and 5 bases at J; junction bases unmatched: 16.

This clone was seen a single time. The J gene is TRBJ2-1, the V gene TRBV18; weak D call: TRBD1 (5 bases). Germline V gene data show CDR1 as KGHSH and CDR2 as LQKENI. CDR3 length equals 16 residues. V dropped 0 bases and J dropped 2 bases, with 11 bases sitting between them. In DNA form, the CDR3 reads TGTGCCAGCTCACCACCTTCACGGACAACCTACAATGAGCAGTTCTTC. As protein: CASSPPSRTTYNEQFF.

CDR3 amino acids: CASSLKPGTGEETQYF. The CDR3 DNA sequence: TGTGCCAGCAGCCTAAAACCCGGGACAGGGGAAGAGACCCAGTACTTC. The genes are TRBV4-2 and TRBJ2-5; TRBD1 agrees at 10 bases. The CDR3 contains 16 residues. V was clipped by 4 bases and J by 3 bases; unmatched bases: 8. Germline CDR1 reads LGHNA; CDR2 reads YNFKEQ.

J is TRBJ2-7 and V is TRBV9; TRBD2 matches at 7 bases. Germline V gene sequence: CDR1 SGDLS, CDR2 YYNGEE. Trimming removed 7 bases from V and 4 bases from J; junction bases left unmatched: 8. The CDR3 totals 13 residues. The DNA of the CDR3 is TGTGCCAGCTCCCGACGGGGGGATTACGAGCAGTACTTC. This codes for CASSRRGDYEQYF.

The rearrangement uses TRBV6-2 or TRBV6-3 and TRBJ2-5, with D unclear. Trimming pared 4 bases from V and 2 bases from J, leaving 11 bases between. Germline V gives CDR1 MNHEY, CDR2 SVGEGT. This CDR3 region has 14 residues. The CDR3 coding sequence is TGTGCCAGCAGTTTTGGCTACCCTCAAGAGACCCAGTACTTC. It encodes CASSFGYPQETQYF.

J is TRBJ1-2 and V is TRBV6-5; weak D call: TRBD1 (5 bases). CDR1 is MNHEY and CDR2 is SVGAGI in the germline V gene. Trimming stripped 4 bases from V and 4 bases from J, with 7 bases between. The CDR3 consists of 12 residues. CDR3 protein: CASSSGFYGYTF. The CDR3 bases are TGTGCCAGCAGTTCAGGGTTCTATGGCTACACCTTC.

This clone was recorded once. This chain uses TRBV19 with TRBJ1-5; a weak D match, TRBD1 (5 bases). Germline lookup yields CDR1 LNHDA and CDR2 SQIVND (reference sequence). The CDR3 length is 15 residues. V gave up 5 bases and J gave up 3 bases, with 14 bases separating them. This CDR3 reads CASSLTGGANQPQHF. Here the CDR3 DNA reads TGTGCCAGTAGTTTGACTGGGGGAGCCAATCAGCCCCAGCATTTT.

This sequence joins TRBV6-6 and TRBJ1-2; D call uncertain. Germline CDR1 reads MNHNY; CDR2 reads SVGAGI (reference sequence). Trimming cost V 0 bases and J 8 bases, with 7 bases left between them. This CDR3 has 12 residues. CDR3 amino acids: CASSYSPGGYTF. The DNA for the CDR3 is TGTGCCAGCAGTTACTCCCCGGGGGGCTACACCTTC.

V gene TRBV30 combines with J gene TRBJ1-2, with TRBD1 matching over 11 bases. CDR3 length: 15 residues. With 4 bases clipped from V and 3 bases from J, the junction kept 7 bases outside the gene matches. The germline CDR1 and CDR2 sequences are GTSNPN and SVGIG (reference sequence). CDR3 nucleotide sequence: TGTGCCTGGATTCCGGACAGGGGGCTGTACTATGGCTACACCTTC. Translating gives CAWIPDRGLYYGYTF.